Reported below is one T cell receptor (beta chain). Its antigen is unknown. Researchers took blood at baseline, on cycle 4 day 1, and on cycle 7 day 1. This record comes from a study of OX40 agonist ivuxolimab in advanced cancers. Study as a whole: Enrollees could have had prior anti-PD-1, anti-PD-L1 or anti-CTLA-4 therapy, which about 42% had received.

Study-level points and caveats: CD4+ T cells averaged fewer expanded clones than CD8+ T cells.

Trimming took 6 bases from V and 8 from J, leaving 13 bases between them. This CDR3 is 12 amino acids long. Germline V lookup: CDR1 MNHNS, CDR2 SASEGT. TCRdb keeps only in-frame clones here, not all; method: immunoSEQ multiplex PCR. Of 55,000 to 70,000 clones in the sample, 80% were seen once. This rearrangement joins TRBV6-1 to TRBJ1-2; D perhaps matches TRBD1 (6 bases). This clonotype originated in an adult with an advanced solid tumor such as melanoma, head and neck, liver or kidney cancer. Sequencing used CD4+ or CD8+ T cells sorted from blood, obtained in a trial of the OX40 agonist ivuxolimab. CDR3 amino acids: CASRTGEGGYTF. Here the CDR3 DNA reads TGTGCCAGCAGGACAGGTGAAGGAGGCTACACCTTC.